Listed below are T cell receptor beta chains from one sample, sequenced in a study of blood T cell repertoires in COVID-19. Assay: immunoSEQ multiplex PCR; the TCRdb copy retains only in-frame clones and omits some. The top ten clones hold 6.5% to 7% of a sample with 350,000 to 400,000 clones, roughly 90% of them seen once. The sequencing input was peripheral blood. Receptor source: a man aged 18 to 35 with active or convalescent COVID-19. Both conserved end residues are trimmed from each CDR3. Fields, in order: V gene, CDR3 length, D gene, J gene, CDR3 protein. A D gene is named only where the DNA matches it firmly.

v_call: TRBV9; cdr3_length: 13; d_call: TRBD1; j_call: TRBJ2-1; cdr3_aa: ASSFLGPGTGEQF
v_call: TRBV27; cdr3_length: 13; d_call: NA; j_call: TRBJ2-1; cdr3_aa: ASSLSLDSYNEQF
v_call: TRBV6-2/TRBV6-3; cdr3_length: 13; d_call: TRBD1; j_call: TRBJ2-1; cdr3_aa: ASSHRGASYNEQF
v_call: TRBV15; cdr3_length: 11; d_call: NA; j_call: TRBJ2-7; cdr3_aa: ATSWSVSYEQY
v_call: TRBV18; cdr3_length: 11; d_call: NA; j_call: TRBJ1-4; cdr3_aa: ASSPLLSEKLF
v_call: TRBV4-3; cdr3_length: 18; d_call: TRBD1; j_call: TRBJ1-6; cdr3_aa: ASSQAAAGGQSSYNSPLH
v_call: TRBV19; cdr3_length: 14; d_call: TRBD1; j_call: TRBJ2-7; cdr3_aa: ASSADGTGFYYEQY
v_call: TRBV28; cdr3_length: 9; d_call: NA; j_call: TRBJ2-1; cdr3_aa: ASRINNEQF
v_call: TRBV19; cdr3_length: 14; d_call: TRBD2; j_call: TRBJ2-3; cdr3_aa: ASSMTLAGGTDTQY
v_call: TRBV6-6; cdr3_length: 13; d_call: NA; j_call: TRBJ2-2; cdr3_aa: ASSYLAGNTGELF
v_call: TRBV9; cdr3_length: 12; d_call: NA; j_call: TRBJ2-3; cdr3_aa: ASSPPGAQRTQY
v_call: TRBV4-1; cdr3_length: 15; d_call: NA; j_call: TRBJ2-3; cdr3_aa: ASSQEFGQRGTDTQY
v_call: TRBV11-3; cdr3_length: 11; d_call: TRBD1; j_call: TRBJ2-1; cdr3_aa: ASSTQDRVEQF
v_call: TRBV24-1; cdr3_length: 15; d_call: TRBD2; j_call: TRBJ2-2; cdr3_aa: ATNPFPGTKFPGELF
v_call: TRBV11-2; cdr3_length: 13; d_call: TRBD2; j_call: TRBJ2-1; cdr3_aa: ASSQLAGGINEQF
v_call: TRBV6-5; cdr3_length: 12; d_call: NA; j_call: TRBJ2-7; cdr3_aa: ASSSPGSSYEQY
v_call: TRBV21-1; cdr3_length: 12; d_call: NA; j_call: TRBJ1-2; cdr3_aa: ASSNQGGNYGYT
v_call: TRBV6-5; cdr3_length: 13; d_call: TRBD1; j_call: TRBJ1-5; cdr3_aa: ASSVGDRTNQPQH
v_call: TRBV7-9; cdr3_length: 13; d_call: NA; j_call: TRBJ1-2; cdr3_aa: ASSLARGGSDGYT
v_call: TRBV25-1; cdr3_length: 14; d_call: TRBD2; j_call: TRBJ2-3; cdr3_aa: ASSEALAGVGDTQY
v_call: TRBV3-1/TRBV3-2; cdr3_length: 12; d_call: NA; j_call: TRBJ2-1; cdr3_aa: ASSQGSGVGEQF
v_call: TRBV7-9; cdr3_length: 12; d_call: NA; j_call: TRBJ2-1; cdr3_aa: ASSLVSQGGEQF
v_call: TRBV28; cdr3_length: 13; d_call: NA; j_call: TRBJ1-3; cdr3_aa: ASSSDSSSGNTIY
v_call: TRBV15; cdr3_length: 14; d_call: NA; j_call: TRBJ1-1; cdr3_aa: ATSRRKQGKDTEAF
v_call: TRBV19; cdr3_length: 15; d_call: NA; j_call: TRBJ1-2; cdr3_aa: ASSPGTWGKSAYGYT
v_call: TRBV19; cdr3_length: 13; d_call: NA; j_call: TRBJ2-7; cdr3_aa: ASSIAAGAQGEQY
v_call: TRBV4-3; cdr3_length: 14; d_call: NA; j_call: TRBJ2-3; cdr3_aa: ASSQTFKRNTDTQY
v_call: TRBV4-1; cdr3_length: 12; d_call: NA; j_call: TRBJ2-2; cdr3_aa: ASSPHRATGELF
v_call: TRBV28; cdr3_length: 12; d_call: TRBD1; j_call: TRBJ1-2; cdr3_aa: ASSLLQQGNGYT
v_call: TRBV9; cdr3_length: 11; d_call: NA; j_call: TRBJ2-1; cdr3_aa: ASSQMGRYEQF
v_call: TRBV5-5; cdr3_length: 12; d_call: TRBD1; j_call: TRBJ1-5; cdr3_aa: ASSGRTGNQPQH
v_call: TRBV3-1/TRBV3-2; cdr3_length: 13; d_call: TRBD1; j_call: TRBJ1-2; cdr3_aa: ASSQRDRGDNGYT
v_call: TRBV7-6; cdr3_length: 14; d_call: NA; j_call: TRBJ2-2; cdr3_aa: ASSPRTPGSSGELF
v_call: TRBV4-2; cdr3_length: 14; d_call: TRBD2; j_call: TRBJ2-1; cdr3_aa: ASSQDGTSGRDEQF
v_call: TRBV6-6; cdr3_length: 14; d_call: TRBD1; j_call: TRBJ2-7; cdr3_aa: ASSRYPGQGSYEQY
v_call: TRBV27; cdr3_length: 12; d_call: TRBD1; j_call: TRBJ2-7; cdr3_aa: ASSTTGVYYEQY
v_call: TRBV29-1; cdr3_length: 9; d_call: NA; j_call: TRBJ1-2; cdr3_aa: SGGDGYGYT
v_call: TRBV6-2/TRBV6-3; cdr3_length: 12; d_call: NA; j_call: TRBJ1-6; cdr3_aa: ASSKEGGDSPLH
v_call: TRBV7-7; cdr3_length: 13; d_call: TRBD1; j_call: TRBJ2-5; cdr3_aa: ASSLRDRARETQY
v_call: TRBV3-1/TRBV3-2; cdr3_length: 11; d_call: NA; j_call: TRBJ1-2; cdr3_aa: ASSPTQGYGYT
v_call: TRBV28; cdr3_length: 13; d_call: NA; j_call: TRBJ1-5; cdr3_aa: ASSFTGARNQPQH
v_call: TRBV19; cdr3_length: 15; d_call: NA; j_call: TRBJ2-1; cdr3_aa: ASSIGTHRSSYNEQF
v_call: TRBV6-2/TRBV6-3; cdr3_length: 14; d_call: NA; j_call: TRBJ2-3; cdr3_aa: ASSPQGKGGTDTQY
v_call: TRBV15; cdr3_length: 13; d_call: TRBD2; j_call: TRBJ2-1; cdr3_aa: ATSREASGYNEQF
v_call: TRBV7-9; cdr3_length: 10; d_call: NA; j_call: TRBJ2-1; cdr3_aa: ASSRSYNEQF
v_call: TRBV13; cdr3_length: 16; d_call: NA; j_call: TRBJ1-2; cdr3_aa: ASSLGGRQVTANYGYT
v_call: TRBV6-6; cdr3_length: 14; d_call: NA; j_call: TRBJ1-2; cdr3_aa: ASLGGAPGNRYGYT
v_call: TRBV18; cdr3_length: 12; d_call: NA; j_call: TRBJ2-5; cdr3_aa: ASSPRGQQETQY
v_call: TRBV29-1; cdr3_length: 11; d_call: NA; j_call: TRBJ1-5; cdr3_aa: SVDLGGGQPQH
v_call: TRBV7-2; cdr3_length: 12; d_call: NA; j_call: TRBJ1-5; cdr3_aa: ASSLGPLAGPQH
v_call: TRBV30; cdr3_length: 9; d_call: NA; j_call: TRBJ2-1; cdr3_aa: AWSGRDEQF
v_call: TRBV7-9; cdr3_length: 14; d_call: NA; j_call: TRBJ1-6; cdr3_aa: ASSLAGTPYNSPLH
v_call: TRBV5-6; cdr3_length: 12; d_call: NA; j_call: TRBJ2-3; cdr3_aa: ASSLRVVWDTQY
v_call: TRBV11-1; cdr3_length: 13; d_call: NA; j_call: TRBJ1-1; cdr3_aa: ASSLLYGGNTEAF
v_call: TRBV27; cdr3_length: 12; d_call: NA; j_call: TRBJ2-3; cdr3_aa: ASSFGRGTDTQY
v_call: TRBV10-2; cdr3_length: 14; d_call: TRBD1; j_call: TRBJ1-1; cdr3_aa: ASSEPGTGPNTEAF
v_call: TRBV5-1; cdr3_length: 10; d_call: NA; j_call: TRBJ1-1; cdr3_aa: ASSLARGEAF
v_call: TRBV3-1/TRBV3-2; cdr3_length: 12; d_call: TRBD1; j_call: TRBJ1-4; cdr3_aa: ASSQGTGAEKLF
v_call: TRBV6-5; cdr3_length: 10; d_call: NA; j_call: TRBJ1-2; cdr3_aa: ASSYDRSPRA
v_call: TRBV29-1; cdr3_length: 12; d_call: TRBD1; j_call: TRBJ1-2; cdr3_aa: SVATGTGDYGYT